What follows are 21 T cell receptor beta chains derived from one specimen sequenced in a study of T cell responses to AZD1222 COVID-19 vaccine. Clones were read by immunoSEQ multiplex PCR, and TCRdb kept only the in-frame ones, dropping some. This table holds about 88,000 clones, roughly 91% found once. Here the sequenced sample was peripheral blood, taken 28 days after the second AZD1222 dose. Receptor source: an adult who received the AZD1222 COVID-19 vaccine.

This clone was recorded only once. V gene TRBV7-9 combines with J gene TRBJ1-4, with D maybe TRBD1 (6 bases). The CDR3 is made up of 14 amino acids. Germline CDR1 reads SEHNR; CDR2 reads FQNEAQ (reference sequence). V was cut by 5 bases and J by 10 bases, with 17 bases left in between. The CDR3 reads CASSPAQGLGKLFF. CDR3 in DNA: TGTGCCAGCAGCCCCGCCCAGGGGCTGGGAAAACTGTTTTTT.

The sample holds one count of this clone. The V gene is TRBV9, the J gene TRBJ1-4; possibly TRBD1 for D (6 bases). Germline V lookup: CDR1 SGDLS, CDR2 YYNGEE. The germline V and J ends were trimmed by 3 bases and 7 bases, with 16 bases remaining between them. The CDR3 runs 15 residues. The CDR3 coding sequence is TGTGCCAGCAGCGGTACAGGGAACGTTGGTGAAAAACTGTTTTTT. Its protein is CASSGTGNVGEKLFF.

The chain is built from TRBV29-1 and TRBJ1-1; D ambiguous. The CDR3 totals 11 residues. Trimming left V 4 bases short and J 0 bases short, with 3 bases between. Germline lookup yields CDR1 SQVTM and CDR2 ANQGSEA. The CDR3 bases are TGCAGCGTTGCAATGAACACTGAAGCTTTCTTT. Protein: CSVAMNTEAFF.

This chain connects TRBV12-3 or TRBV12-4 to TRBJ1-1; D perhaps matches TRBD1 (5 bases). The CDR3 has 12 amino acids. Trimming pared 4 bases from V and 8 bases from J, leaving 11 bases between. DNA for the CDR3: TGTGCCAGCAGTTGGGGCGACAACGAAGCTTTCTTT. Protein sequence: CASSWGDNEAFF.

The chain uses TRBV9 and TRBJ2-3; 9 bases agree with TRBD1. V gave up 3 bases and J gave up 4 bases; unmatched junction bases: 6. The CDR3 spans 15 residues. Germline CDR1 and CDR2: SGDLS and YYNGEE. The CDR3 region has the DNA TGTGCCAGCAGCGCGGGACAGGGTGAAGCAGATACGCAGTATTTT. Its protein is CASSAGQGEADTQYF.

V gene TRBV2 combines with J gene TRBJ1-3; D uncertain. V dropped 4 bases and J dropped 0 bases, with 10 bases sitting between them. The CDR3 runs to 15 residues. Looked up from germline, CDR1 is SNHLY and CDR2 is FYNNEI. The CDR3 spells CASSAMSGSGNTIYF. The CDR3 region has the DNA TGTGCCAGCAGTGCCATGTCGGGCTCTGGAAACACCATATATTTT.

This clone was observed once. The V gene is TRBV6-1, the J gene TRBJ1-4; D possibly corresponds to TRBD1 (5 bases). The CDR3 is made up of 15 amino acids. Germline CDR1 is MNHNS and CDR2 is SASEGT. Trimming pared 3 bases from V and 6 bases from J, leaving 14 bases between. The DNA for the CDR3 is TGTGCCAGCAGTGACCTTTCGGGGGGAGATGAAAAACTGTTTTTT. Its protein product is CASSDLSGGDEKLFF.

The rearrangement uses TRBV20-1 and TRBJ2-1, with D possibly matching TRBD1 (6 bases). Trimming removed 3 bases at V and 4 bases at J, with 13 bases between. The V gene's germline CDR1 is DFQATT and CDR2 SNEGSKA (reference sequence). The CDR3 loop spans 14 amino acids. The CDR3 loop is CSASGRGIYNEQFF. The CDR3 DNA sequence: TGCAGTGCTAGTGGCAGGGGCATTTACAATGAGCAGTTCTTC.

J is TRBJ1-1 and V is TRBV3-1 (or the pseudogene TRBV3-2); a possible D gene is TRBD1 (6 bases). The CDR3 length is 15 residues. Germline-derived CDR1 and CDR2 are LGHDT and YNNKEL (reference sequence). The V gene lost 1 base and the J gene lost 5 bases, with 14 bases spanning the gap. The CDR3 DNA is TGTGCCAGCAGCCAAGGTCAAGGGGGTAGTACTGAAGCTTTCTTT. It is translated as CASSQGQGGSTEAFF.

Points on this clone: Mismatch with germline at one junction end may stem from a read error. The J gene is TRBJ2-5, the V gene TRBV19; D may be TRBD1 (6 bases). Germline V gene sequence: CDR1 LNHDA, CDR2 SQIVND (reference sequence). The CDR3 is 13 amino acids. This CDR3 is CASRGQNQETQYF. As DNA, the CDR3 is TGTGCCAGTAGAGGACAGAACCAGGAGACCCAGTACTTC.

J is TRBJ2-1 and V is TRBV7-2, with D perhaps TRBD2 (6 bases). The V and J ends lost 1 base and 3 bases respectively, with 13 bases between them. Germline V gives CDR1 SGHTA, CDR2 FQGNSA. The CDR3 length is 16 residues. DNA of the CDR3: TGTGCCAGCAGCTTAGTAGTTGGCGGGGTCTACAATGAGCAGTTCTTC. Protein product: CASSLVVGGVYNEQFF.

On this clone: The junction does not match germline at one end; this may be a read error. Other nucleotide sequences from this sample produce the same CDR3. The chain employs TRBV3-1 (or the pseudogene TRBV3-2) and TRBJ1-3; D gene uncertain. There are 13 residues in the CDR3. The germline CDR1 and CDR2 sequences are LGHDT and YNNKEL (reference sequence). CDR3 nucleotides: TGTGCCAGCAGTCAAGGCTCTGGAAACACCATATATTTT. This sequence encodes CASSQGSGNTIYF.

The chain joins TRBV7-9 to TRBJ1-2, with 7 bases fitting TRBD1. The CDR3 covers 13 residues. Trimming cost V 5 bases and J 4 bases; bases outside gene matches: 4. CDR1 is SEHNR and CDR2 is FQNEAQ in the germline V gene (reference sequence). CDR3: CASSAGQLYGYTF. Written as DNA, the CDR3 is TGTGCCAGCAGCGCGGGACAGCTCTATGGCTACACCTTC.

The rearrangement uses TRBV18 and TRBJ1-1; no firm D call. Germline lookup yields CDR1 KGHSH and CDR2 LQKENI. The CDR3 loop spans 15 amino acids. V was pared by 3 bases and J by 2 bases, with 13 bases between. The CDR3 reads CASSPGTTVNTEAFF. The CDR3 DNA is TGTGCCAGCTCACCGGGAACAACTGTTAACACTGAAGCTTTCTTT.

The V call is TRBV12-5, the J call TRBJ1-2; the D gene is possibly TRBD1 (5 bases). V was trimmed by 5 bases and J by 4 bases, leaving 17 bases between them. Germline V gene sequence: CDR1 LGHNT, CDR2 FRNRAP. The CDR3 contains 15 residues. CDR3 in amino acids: CASGPTALQPYGYTF. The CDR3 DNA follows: TGTGCTAGTGGTCCGACAGCGCTCCAGCCCTATGGCTACACCTTC.

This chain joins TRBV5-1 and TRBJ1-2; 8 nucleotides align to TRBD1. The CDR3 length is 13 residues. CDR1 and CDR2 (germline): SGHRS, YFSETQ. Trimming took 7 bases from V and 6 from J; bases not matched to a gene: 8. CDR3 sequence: CASYSGGRDGYTF. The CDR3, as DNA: TGCGCCAGCTACTCAGGGGGCCGGGATGGCTACACCTTC. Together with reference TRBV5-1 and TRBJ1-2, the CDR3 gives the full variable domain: KAGVTQTPRYLIKTRGQQVTLSCSPISGHRSVSWYQQTPGQGLQFLFEYFSETQRNKGNFPGRFSGRQFSNSRSEMNVSTLELGDSALYLCASYSGGRDGYTFGSGTRLTVV.

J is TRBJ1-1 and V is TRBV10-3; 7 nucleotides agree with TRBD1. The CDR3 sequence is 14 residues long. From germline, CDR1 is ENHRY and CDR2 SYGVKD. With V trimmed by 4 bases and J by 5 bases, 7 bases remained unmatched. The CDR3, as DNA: TGTGCCATCAGTGTGGAGGGGGCGGGTACTGAAGCTTTCTTT. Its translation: CAISVEGAGTEAFF.

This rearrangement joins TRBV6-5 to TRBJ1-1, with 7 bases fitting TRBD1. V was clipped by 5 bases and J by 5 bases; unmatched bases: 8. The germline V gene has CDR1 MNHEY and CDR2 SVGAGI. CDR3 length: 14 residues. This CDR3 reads CASSKRQGRTEAFF. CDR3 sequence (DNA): TGTGCCAGCAGTAAACGACAGGGCCGTACTGAAGCTTTCTTT.

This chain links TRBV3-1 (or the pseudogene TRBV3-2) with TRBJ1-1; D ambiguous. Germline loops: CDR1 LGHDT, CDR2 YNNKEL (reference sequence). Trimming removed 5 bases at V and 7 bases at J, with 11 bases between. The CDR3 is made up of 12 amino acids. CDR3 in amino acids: CASSAGSLEAFF. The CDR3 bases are TGTGCCAGCAGCGCCGGGAGCCTTGAAGCTTTCTTT.

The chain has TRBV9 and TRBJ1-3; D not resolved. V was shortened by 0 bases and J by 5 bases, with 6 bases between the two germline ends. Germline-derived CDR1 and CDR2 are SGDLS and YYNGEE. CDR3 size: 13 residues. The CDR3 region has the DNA TGTGCCAGCAGCGTAGAAGGGAGAAACACCATATATTTT. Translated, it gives CASSVEGRNTIYF.

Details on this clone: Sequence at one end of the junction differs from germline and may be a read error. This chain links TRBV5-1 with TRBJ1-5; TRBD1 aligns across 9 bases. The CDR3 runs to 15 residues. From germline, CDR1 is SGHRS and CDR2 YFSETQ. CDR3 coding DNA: TGCGCCAGCAGCTTGGGGGGACAGGGCAATGAGCCCCAGCATTTT. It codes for CASSLGGQGNEPQHF.